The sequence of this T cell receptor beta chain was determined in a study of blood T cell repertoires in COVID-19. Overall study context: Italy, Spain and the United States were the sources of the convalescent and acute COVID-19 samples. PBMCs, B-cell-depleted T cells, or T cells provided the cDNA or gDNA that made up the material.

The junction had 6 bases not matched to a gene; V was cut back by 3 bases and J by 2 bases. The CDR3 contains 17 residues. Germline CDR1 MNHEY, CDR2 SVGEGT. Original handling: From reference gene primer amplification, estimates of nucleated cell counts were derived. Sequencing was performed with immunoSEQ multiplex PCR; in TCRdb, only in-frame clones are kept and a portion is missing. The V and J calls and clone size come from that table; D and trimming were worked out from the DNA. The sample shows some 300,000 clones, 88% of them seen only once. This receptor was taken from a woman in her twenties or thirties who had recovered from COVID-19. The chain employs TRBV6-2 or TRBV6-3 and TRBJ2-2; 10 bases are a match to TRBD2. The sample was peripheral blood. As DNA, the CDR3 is TGTGCCAGCAGTTATAGCGGGGGGATGCGAAACACCGGGGAGCTGTTTTTT. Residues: CASSYSGGMRNTGELFF.